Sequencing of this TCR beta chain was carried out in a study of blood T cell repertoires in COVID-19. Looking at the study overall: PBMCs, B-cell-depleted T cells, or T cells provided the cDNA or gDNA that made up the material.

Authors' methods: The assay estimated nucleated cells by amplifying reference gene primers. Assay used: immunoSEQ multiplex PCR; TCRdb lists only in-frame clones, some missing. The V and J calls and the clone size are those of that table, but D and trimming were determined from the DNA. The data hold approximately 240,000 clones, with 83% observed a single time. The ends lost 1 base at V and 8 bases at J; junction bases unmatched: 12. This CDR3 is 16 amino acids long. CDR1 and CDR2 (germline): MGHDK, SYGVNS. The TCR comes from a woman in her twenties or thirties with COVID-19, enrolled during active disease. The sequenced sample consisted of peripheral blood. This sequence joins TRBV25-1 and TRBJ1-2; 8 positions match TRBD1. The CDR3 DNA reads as TGTGCCAGCAGTGAATTGCGGACAGGGAGGGATAACGGCTACACCTTC. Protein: CASSELRTGRDNGYTF.